This T cell receptor beta chain was obtained from a study of breast tumors, draining lymph nodes, adjacent tissues (dated by TCRdb to about 2016). Some background on the complete study: In breast cancer patients, the study compared the TCR beta repertoires of tumor, adjacent nontumor tissue and axillary lymph nodes. The study was designed to assess the relationships and possible T-cell exchange between tumor, surrounding tissue and draining lymph node repertoires in human breast cancer.

The lymph node samples were taken from the axillary draining lymph nodes of breast cancer patients. The paper's findings and limits, for the study overall: Tumor T-cell repertoires showed less diversity than lymph node repertoires and more diversity than nontumor tissue repertoires, and tumor T-cell repertoires showed preferential V and J gene usage. In luminal-like breast cancer, tumor and nontumor tissue repertoires resembled each other significantly more than in basal-like breast cancer. The data were considered consistent with the idea that most tumor T cells come from the lymph node and then expand in tumor tissue. Rather than being directly demonstrated, the conclusion that tumor T cells originate in lymph nodes was presented as consistent with a hypothesis.

TCRdb names Illumina HiSeq 2000 as the instrument used. TCR beta chain libraries were generated by multiplex PCR amplification. The amplified TCR beta chain products were analyzed by high-throughput sequencing. Starting from the raw public reads, TCRdb applied fastp trimming at Q25, assembled clones with MiXCR and retained in-frame beta chains. One record per CDR3 amino acid sequence lists the most common genes and DNA. The sample includes under 250,000 distinct CDR3 sequences, with 32% observed a single time. The ten most abundant clones make up 1.4% of the sample. The germline V gene supplies CDR1 LGHNA and CDR2 YSLEER. Unmatched junction bases come to 6, with V trimmed by 0 bases and J by 5 bases. Spanning cysteine to phenylalanine, the CDR3 consists of 15 amino acids. Only the CDR3 region is kept as DNA, spanning 45 bases read in frame from base 1. Points on this clonotype: Its antigen is currently not known. No much larger clone exists at a distance of one base, and base qualities are not known.

The TCR originated in a female donor with breast cancer. Some clones in this sample may be carry-over from other donors' samples. The rearrangement joined TRBV4-3 to TRBJ2-5; 7 bases in between match TRBD2. Sequences were obtained from axillary lymph node tissue. The CDR3 is CASSQDRLAQETQYF. The nucleotide sequence is TGCGCCAGCAGCCAAGATCGACTAGCCCAGGAGACCCAGTACTTC.